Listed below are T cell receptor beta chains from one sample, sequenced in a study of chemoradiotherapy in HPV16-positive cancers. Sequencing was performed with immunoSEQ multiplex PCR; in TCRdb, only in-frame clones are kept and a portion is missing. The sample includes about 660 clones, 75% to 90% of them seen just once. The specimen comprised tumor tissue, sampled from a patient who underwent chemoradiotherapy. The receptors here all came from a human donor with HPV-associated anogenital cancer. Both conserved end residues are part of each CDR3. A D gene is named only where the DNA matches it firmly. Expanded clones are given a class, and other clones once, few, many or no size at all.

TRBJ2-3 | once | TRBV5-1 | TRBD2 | TGCGCCAGCAGCTTGGGTTCTAGCGGGGGGGCCGGATCGGATACGCAGTATTTT | CASSLGSSGGAGSDTQYF
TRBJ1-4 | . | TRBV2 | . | TGTGCCAGCAGTGGAAACAGACTTAATGAAAAACTGTTTTTT | CASSGNRLNEKLFF
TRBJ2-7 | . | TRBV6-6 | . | TGTGCCAGCAGGGGACCCCGGGACTCTCGCTACGAGCAGTACTTC | CASRGPRDSRYEQYF
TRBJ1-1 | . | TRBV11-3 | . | TGTGCCAGCAGCTTAGAGGAGAACACTGAAGCTTTCTTT | CASSLEENTEAFF
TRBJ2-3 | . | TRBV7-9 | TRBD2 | TGTGCCAGCAGCGGACTAGCGGGGGGACGAAGCACAGATACGCAGTATTTT | CASSGLAGGRSTDTQYF
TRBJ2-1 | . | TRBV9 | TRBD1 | TGTGCCAGCAGCGTCGGACAGGATTACAATGAGCAGTTCTTC | CASSVGQDYNEQFF
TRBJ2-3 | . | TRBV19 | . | TGTGCCAGTAGTATATACGGTCCGGACACAGATACGCAGTATTTT | CASSIYGPDTDTQYF
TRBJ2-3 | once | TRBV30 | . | TGTGCCTGGACAGCTGCAGGGGGGCGAGGAGATACGCAGTATTTT | CAWTAAGGRGDTQYF
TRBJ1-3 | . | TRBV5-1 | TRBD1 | TGCGCCAGCGGAACAGGGGGCGAAGGAAACACCATATATTTT | CASGTGGEGNTIYF
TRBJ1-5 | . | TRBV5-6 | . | TGTGCCAGCAGCGAACTTGGCAGCAATCAGCCCCAGCATTTT | CASSELGSNQPQHF
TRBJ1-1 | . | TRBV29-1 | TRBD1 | TGCAGCGTGGATTCCGGGACAGCGAACACTGAAGCTTTCTTT | CSVDSGTANTEAFF
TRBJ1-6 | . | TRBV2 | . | TGTGCCAGCAGTGGACACAAGTCCTTCTATAATTCACCCCTCCACTTT | CASSGHKSFYNSPLHF
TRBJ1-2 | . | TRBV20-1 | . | TGCAGTGCTACCGGGATGGAGGGCTACACCTTC | CSATGMEGYTF
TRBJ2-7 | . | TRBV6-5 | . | TGTGCCAGCAGTTCATCCTCCTACGAGCAGTACTTC | CASSSSSYEQYF
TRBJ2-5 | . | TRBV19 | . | TGTGCCAGTAGTCGAGCCCCGGGCCAAGAGACCCAGTACTTC | CASSRAPGQETQYF
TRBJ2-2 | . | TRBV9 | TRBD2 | TGTGCCAGCAGCTCAAGGACTAGCGGGAGCGGGGAGCTGTTTTTT | CASSSRTSGSGELFF
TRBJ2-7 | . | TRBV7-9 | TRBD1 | TGTGCCAGCAGCTTCGGACAGGGATCCTACGAGCAGTACTTC | CASSFGQGSYEQYF
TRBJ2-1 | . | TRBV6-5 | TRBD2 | TGTGCCAGCAGGGGGGGGGATGAGCAGTTCTTC | CASRGGDEQFF
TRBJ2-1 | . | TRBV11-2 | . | TGTGCCAGCAGCTTAGGGGGGGGCCCCTACAATGAGCAGTTCTTC | CASSLGGGPYNEQFF
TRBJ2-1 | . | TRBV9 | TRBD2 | TGTGCCTGGAAAAAGCGGGGACGATTATATGAGCAGTTCTTC | CAWKKRGRLYEQFF
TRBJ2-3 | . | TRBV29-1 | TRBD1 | TGCAGCGTTGAATCAGGGGGTAGCACAGATACGCAGTATTTT | CSVESGGSTDTQYF
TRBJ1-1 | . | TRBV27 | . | TGTGCCAGCAGTTTTGGAAAGGGGTTGAACACTGAAGCTTTCTTT | CASSFGKGLNTEAFF
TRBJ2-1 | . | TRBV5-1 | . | TGCGCCAGCAGCTTCGAGGGGGTCCACAATGAGCAGTTCTTC | CASSFEGVHNEQFF
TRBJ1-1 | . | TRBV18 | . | TGTGCCAGCTCACCACAGACAATGAACACTGAAGCTTTCTTT | CASSPQTMNTEAFF
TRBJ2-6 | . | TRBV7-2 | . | TGTGCCAGCAGCCTTGCAGTCCGCTCTGGGGCCAACGTCCTGACTTTC | CASSLAVRSGANVLTF
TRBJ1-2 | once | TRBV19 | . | TGTGCCAGTAGTATTACCGGGAGCTATGGCTACACCTTC | CASSITGSYGYTF
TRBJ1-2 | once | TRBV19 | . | TGTGCCAGTACCGCCTTGGCTTTAAACTATGGCTACACCTTC | CASTALALNYGYTF
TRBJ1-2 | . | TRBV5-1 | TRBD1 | TGCGCCAGCAGTAGGACAGGGTCCAACTATGGCTACACCTTC | CASSRTGSNYGYTF
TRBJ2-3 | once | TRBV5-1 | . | TGCGCCAGCACCAGGGGAGCTAGCACAGATACGCAGTATTTT | CASTRGASTDTQYF
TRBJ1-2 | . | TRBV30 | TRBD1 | TGTGCCTGGAGTGTACAGGGGACAGGGTATAGCGGCTACACCTTC | CAWSVQGTGYSGYTF
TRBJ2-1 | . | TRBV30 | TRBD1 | TGTGCCTGGAGTGAAGGACAGGGAGCCGATGAGCAGTTCTTC | CAWSEGQGADEQFF
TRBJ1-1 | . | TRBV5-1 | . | TGCGCCAGCAGCTTGGCGTCAATAGATAACACTGAAGCTTTCTTT | CASSLASIDNTEAFF
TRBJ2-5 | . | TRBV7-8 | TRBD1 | TGTGCCAGCAGCTTAGGTTACAGGGGGCGGGAGACCCAGTACTTC | CASSLGYRGRETQYF
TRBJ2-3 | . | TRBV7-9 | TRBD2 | TGTGCCAGCAGCTCCGGGACTAAAGCATCAGATACGCAGTATTTT | CASSSGTKASDTQYF
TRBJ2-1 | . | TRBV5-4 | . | TGTGCCAGCAGCTTGGAGGGGTGGTCCTACAATGAGCAGTTCTTC | CASSLEGWSYNEQFF
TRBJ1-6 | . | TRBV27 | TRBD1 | TGTGCCAGCAGTTTAGGACAGGTGAATTCACCCCTCCACTTT | CASSLGQVNSPLHF
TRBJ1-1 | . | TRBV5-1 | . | TGCGCCAGCAGCCCCGGACTCATAAACGAAGCTTTCTTT | CASSPGLINEAFF
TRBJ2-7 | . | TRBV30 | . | TGTGCCTGGAGGTCGGGGGCCAACCCGTACGAGCAGTACTTC | CAWRSGANPYEQYF
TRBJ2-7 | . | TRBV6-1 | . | TGTGCCAGCAGTTTCCGTTCGGGGCAGAACTACGAGCAGTACTTC | CASSFRSGQNYEQYF
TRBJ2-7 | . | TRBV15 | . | TGTGCCACCAGCAGAGATCAGGTCTCCTACGAGCAGTACTTC | CATSRDQVSYEQYF
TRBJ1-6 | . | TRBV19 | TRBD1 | TGTGCCAGTAACCCCGGACAGGAGAGGTCACCCCTCCACTTT | CASNPGQERSPLHF
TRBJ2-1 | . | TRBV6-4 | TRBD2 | TGTGCCAGCGCGGGGACTAGCGGGGGGGCCCACAATGAGCAGTTCTTC | CASAGTSGGAHNEQFF